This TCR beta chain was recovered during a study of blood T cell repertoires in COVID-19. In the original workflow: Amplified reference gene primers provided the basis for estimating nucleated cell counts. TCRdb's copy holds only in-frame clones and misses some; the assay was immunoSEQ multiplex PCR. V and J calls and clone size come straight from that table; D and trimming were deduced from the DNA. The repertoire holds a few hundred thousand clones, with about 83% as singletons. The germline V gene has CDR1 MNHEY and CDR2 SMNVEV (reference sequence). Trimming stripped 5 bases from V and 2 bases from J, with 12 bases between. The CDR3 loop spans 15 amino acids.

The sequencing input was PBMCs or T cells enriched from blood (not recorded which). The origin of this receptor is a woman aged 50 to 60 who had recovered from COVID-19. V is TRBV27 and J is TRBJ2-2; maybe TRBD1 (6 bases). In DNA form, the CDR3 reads TGTGCCAGCAGTCACCGGGACACCAACACCGGGGAGCTGTTTTTT. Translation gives CASSHRDTNTGELFF.